This record concerns one T cell receptor beta chain sequence. Its antigen is not known. The observed sequence ends 3 residues before the CDR3 terminus, with the missing tail filled in from the germline J gene. Each donor provided roughly 4.5 to 9 ml of heparinized whole blood. This specimen comes from a study of T cell clonality in common variable immunodeficiency. CDR1 is MNHEY, CDR2 SVGEGT, per germline. The J segment lost 4 bases and the V segment lost 6 bases, leaving 9 bases of the junction unmatched. CDR3 length equals 17 residues. Equal genomic DNA amounts from CVID and control samples were sequenced. Only in-frame clones appear in the TCRdb table, and some are missing; sequencing was by immunoSEQ multiplex PCR. Here the sample table reports approximately 8,800 clones. Notes on the study in general: CVID subjects showed higher TCRbeta clonality than healthy controls. In common variable immunodeficiency, TCR beta chains reportedly carried fewer deletions and N-nucleotide insertions. Fewer TCRbeta clones were shared among CVID subjects than controls.

The sequence was collected from a human donor with common variable immunodeficiency. The specimen was peripheral blood mononuclear cells. The V and J genes are TRBV6-2 or TRBV6-3 and TRBJ2-5; 15 bases are shared with TRBD2. The CDR3 here is CASSNGLAGGPGETQYF. CDR3 bases read: TGTGCCAGCAGCAACGGACTAGCGGGGGGGCCCGGAGAGACC.